This T cell receptor beta chain stems from a study of T-cell reconstitution after alpha-beta-depleted transplantation in children. Study-level results: Where alpha-beta T cells came from about two months after transplant was reportedly several hundred expanded graft clones. Some patients showed high day-60 TCRbeta diversity, which derived from surviving recipient T cells and thymic progenitors.

This clonotype has at least ten counts. Its specificity is unknown. Unique molecular identifiers were used to barcode this TCRbeta library. TCRdb recomputed calls from the PCR reads with MiXCR, one row per CDR3 protein. The repertoire includes 95,000 to 150,000 distinct CDR3 sequences, roughly 23% of them detected once, and 10% to 13% sits in the top ten. The CDR3 is 12 amino acids. CDR1 is DFQATT, CDR2 SNEGSKA, per germline (reference sequence). Trimming pared 0 bases from V and 2 bases from J, leaving 5 bases between. The sequence was collected from a male patient between 2 and 10 years old who had a stem cell transplant for chronic granulomatous disease, so the T cells may come from the graft donor. J is TRBJ2-7 and V is TRBV20-1, with D unclear. Sequences were derived from PBMCs, mostly from graft donor cells, sampled 180 days after TCRalphabeta/CD19-depleted stem cell transplant. This CDR3 reads CSARELPYEQYF. The CDR3 nucleotides are TGCAGTGCTAGAGAATTGCCCTACGAGCAGTACTTC.